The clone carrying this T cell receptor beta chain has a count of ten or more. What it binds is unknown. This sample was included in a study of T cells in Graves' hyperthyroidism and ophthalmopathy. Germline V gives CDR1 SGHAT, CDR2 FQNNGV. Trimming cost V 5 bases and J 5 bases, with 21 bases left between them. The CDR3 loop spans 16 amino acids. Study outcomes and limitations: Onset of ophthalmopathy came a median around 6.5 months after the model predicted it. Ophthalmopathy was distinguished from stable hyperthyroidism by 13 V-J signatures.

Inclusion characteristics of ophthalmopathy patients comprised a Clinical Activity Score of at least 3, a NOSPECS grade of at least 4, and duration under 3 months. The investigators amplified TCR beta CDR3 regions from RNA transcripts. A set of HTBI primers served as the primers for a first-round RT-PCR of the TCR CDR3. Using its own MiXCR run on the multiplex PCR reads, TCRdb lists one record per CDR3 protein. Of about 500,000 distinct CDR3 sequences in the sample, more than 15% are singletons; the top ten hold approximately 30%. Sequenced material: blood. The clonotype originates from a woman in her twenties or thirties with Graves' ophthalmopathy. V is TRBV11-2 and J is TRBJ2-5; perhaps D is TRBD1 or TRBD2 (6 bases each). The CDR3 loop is CASSGGGRPGRETQYF. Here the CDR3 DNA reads TGTGCCAGCAGCGGAGGGGGACGGCCAGGGCGGGAGACCCAGTACTTC.